This TCR beta chain appears in the sequencing data of a study of T cell responses to AZD1222 COVID-19 vaccine. For the study at large: Second-dose timings of about 4 or about 12 weeks were pooled.

The germline V gene has CDR1 KGHSH and CDR2 LQKENI. V was clipped by 2 bases and J by 4 bases, with 11 bases between them. This CDR3 is built from 15 residues. Study-wide findings and caveats: Repertoires were obtained solely post-peak T cell response. The reported proportion of spike-specific TCRs targeting unmutated variant regions was nearly half.

Here immunoSEQ multiplex PCR was the method, and the copy in TCRdb shows in-frame clones only, minus some. The table has more than 110,000 clones, roughly 92% seen once. This clone was recorded a few times. Its antigen is unidentified. J is TRBJ2-2 and V is TRBV18; the D is unclear. Material: peripheral blood, obtained on day 0 of AZD1222 vaccination. This TCR derives from an adult in good health. CDR3 sequence reads: CASSPNKGGTGELFF. The DNA for the CDR3 is TGTGCCAGCTCACCAAATAAAGGTGGCACCGGGGAGCTGTTTTTT.